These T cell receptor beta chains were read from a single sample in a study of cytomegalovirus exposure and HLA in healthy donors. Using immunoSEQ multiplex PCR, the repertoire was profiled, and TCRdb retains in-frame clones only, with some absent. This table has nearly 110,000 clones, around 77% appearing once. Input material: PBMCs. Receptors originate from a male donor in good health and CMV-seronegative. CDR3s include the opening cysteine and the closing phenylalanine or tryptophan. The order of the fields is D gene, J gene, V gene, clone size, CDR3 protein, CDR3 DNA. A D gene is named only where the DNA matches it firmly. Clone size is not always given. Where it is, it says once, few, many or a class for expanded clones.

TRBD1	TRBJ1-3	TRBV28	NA	CASSLRDRLTGNTIYF	TGTGCCAGCAGTTTACGGGACAGGCTCACTGGAAACACCATATATTTT
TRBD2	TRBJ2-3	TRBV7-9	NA	CASSLRFLAGADTQYF	TGTGCCAGCAGCTTAAGATTTCTAGCGGGAGCGGATACGCAGTATTTT
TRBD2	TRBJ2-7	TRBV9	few	CASSVGTSGEQYF	TGTGCCAGCAGCGTAGGTACTAGCGGCGAGCAGTACTTC
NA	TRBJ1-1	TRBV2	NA	CATGTGLVTNTEAFF	TGTGCCACCGGGACGGGACTAGTTACGAACACTGAAGCTTTCTTT
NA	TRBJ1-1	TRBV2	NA	CASSAGLSSTAFF	TGTGCCAGCAGCGCAGGTTTGAGCTCGACGGCTTTCTTT
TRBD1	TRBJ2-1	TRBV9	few	CASSPRTGYNEQFF	TGTGCCAGCAGCCCCCGGACAGGCTACAATGAGCAGTTCTTC
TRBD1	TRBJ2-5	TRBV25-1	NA	CASSDWTGPNYQETQYF	TGTGCCAGCAGTGATTGGACAGGACCTAATTACCAAGAGACCCAGTACTTC
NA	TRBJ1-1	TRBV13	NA	CASSGRTDSNTEAFF	TGTGCCAGCAGCGGACGGACAGACTCGAACACTGAAGCTTTCTTT
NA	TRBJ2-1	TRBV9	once	CASTVSGSSYNEQFF	TGTGCCAGCACTGTTAGCGGCAGCTCCTACAATGAGCAGTTCTTC
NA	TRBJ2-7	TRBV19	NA	CASSGSRGPYEQYF	TGTGCCAGTAGCGGGTCCAGGGGTCCCTACGAGCAGTACTTC
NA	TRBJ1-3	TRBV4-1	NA	CASSQLPLLSGNTIYF	TGCGCCAGCAGCCAATTACCGTTACTCTCTGGAAACACCATATATTTT
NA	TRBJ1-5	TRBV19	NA	CASSIQDPGDQPQHF	TGTGCCAGTAGTATTCAAGACCCGGGGGATCAGCCCCAGCATTTT
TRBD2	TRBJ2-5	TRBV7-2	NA	CASSPVAGNTPRGETQYF	TGTGCCAGCAGCCCGGTAGCGGGAAACACCCCACGGGGAGAGACCCAGTACTTC
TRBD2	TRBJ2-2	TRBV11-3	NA	CASSPRLAGEGGELFF	TGTGCCAGCAGCCCGCGACTAGCGGGAGAGGGCGGGGAGCTGTTTTTT
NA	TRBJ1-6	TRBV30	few	CACRPGSSYNSPLHF	TGTGCCTGCAGACCGGGGAGCTCCTATAATTCACCCCTCCACTTT
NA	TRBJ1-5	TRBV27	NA	CASSLSSLRSSNQPQHF	TGTGCCAGCAGTCTCTCCTCACTACGGAGTTCCAATCAGCCCCAGCATTTT
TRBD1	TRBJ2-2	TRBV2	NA	CASSSYRGDGELFF	TGTGCCAGCAGTTCCTACAGGGGGGACGGGGAGCTGTTTTTT
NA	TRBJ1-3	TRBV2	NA	CATGGLPGNTIYF	TGTGCCACCGGGGGGTTACCTGGAAACACCATATATTTT
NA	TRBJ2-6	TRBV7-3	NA	CASSESSGANVLTF	TGTGCCAGCAGTGAGTCCTCTGGGGCCAACGTCCTGACTTTC
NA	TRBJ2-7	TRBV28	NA	CATGVLREQYF	TGTGCCACAGGGGTCCTAAGAGAGCAGTACTTC
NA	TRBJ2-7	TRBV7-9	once	CASSLRQNLGEQYF	TGTGCCAGCAGCTTACGACAGAATCTAGGCGAGCAGTACTTC
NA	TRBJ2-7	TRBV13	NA	CASSLTSGGEQYF	TGTGCCAGCAGCTTAACGTCCGGTGGCGAGCAGTACTTC
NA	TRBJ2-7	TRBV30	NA	CAWKDGQGGYEQYF	TGTGCCTGGAAGGATGGACAGGGAGGGTACGAGCAGTACTTC
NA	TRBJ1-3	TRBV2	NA	CASILDNGNTIYF	TGTGCCAGCATTCTGGACAATGGAAACACCATATATTTT
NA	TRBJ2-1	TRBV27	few	CASSLGLYNEQFF	TGTGCCAGCAGTCTGGGGCTCTACAATGAGCAGTTCTTC
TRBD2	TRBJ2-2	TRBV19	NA	CASSKIAGANTGELFF	TGTGCCAGTAGTAAAATAGCGGGAGCGAACACCGGGGAGCTGTTTTTT
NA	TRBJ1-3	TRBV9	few	CASSANSGNTIYF	TGTGCCAGCAGCGCCAACTCTGGAAACACCATATATTTT
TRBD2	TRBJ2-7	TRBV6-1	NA	CASSPTSGYEQYF	TGTGCCAGCAGCCCGACTAGCGGCTACGAGCAGTACTTC
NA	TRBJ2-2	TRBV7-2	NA	CASSGRTKAGELFF	TGTGCCAGCAGCGGACGGACTAAAGCCGGGGAGCTGTTTTTT
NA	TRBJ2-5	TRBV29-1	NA	CSVILGVQGETQYF	TGCAGCGTTATTCTCGGGGTCCAGGGGGAGACCCAGTACTTC
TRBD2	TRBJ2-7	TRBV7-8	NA	CASSLRRLAVEASYEQYF	TGTGCCAGCAGCTTAAGGAGGCTAGCGGTAGAGGCGTCCTACGAGCAGTACTTC
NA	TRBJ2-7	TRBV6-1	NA	CASNLGWADEQYF	TGTGCCAGCAACCTGGGCTGGGCTGACGAGCAGTACTTC